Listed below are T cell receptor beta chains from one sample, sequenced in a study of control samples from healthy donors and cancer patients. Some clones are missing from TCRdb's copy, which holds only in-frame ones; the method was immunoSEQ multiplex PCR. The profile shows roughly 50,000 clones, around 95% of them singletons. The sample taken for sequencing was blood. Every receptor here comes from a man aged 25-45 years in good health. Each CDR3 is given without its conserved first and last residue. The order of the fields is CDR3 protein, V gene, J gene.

CDR3: ASSLGGQSSGNTIY
V: TRBV7-6
J: TRBJ1-3

CDR3: ASSPPTGTSGHNEQF
V: TRBV3-1/TRBV3-2
J: TRBJ2-1

CDR3: ASSALGRGPYEQY
V: TRBV11-2
J: TRBJ2-7

CDR3: ASSNPGWDFTWGTEAF
V: TRBV27
J: TRBJ1-1

CDR3: ASSQAGDTEAF
V: TRBV7-9
J: TRBJ1-1

CDR3: ASGHITGDYGYT
V: TRBV4-3
J: TRBJ1-2

CDR3: ASSKKTGVTTYATNEKLF
V: TRBV5-8
J: TRBJ1-4

CDR3: ASSTTYLGTNEKLF
V: TRBV3-1/TRBV3-2
J: TRBJ1-4

CDR3: ASSPITYEQY
V: TRBV7-9
J: TRBJ2-7

CDR3: ASRSRTGTGGFGELF
V: TRBV27
J: TRBJ2-2

CDR3: ASSFSVSLSAGTGIDDYGYT
V: TRBV7-8
J: TRBJ1-2

CDR3: ASSQDHGGEYEQY
V: TRBV4-1
J: TRBJ2-7

CDR3: ASTTYTLTSGGIGELF
V: TRBV27
J: TRBJ2-2

CDR3: ASSSKPGTNTEAF
V: TRBV9
J: TRBJ1-1

CDR3: ASSSGTGVGYT
V: TRBV6-2/TRBV6-3
J: TRBJ1-2

CDR3: ASSMDRTGNEKLF
V: TRBV7-9
J: TRBJ1-4

CDR3: ATRDRERSYT
V: TRBV24-1
J: TRBJ1-2

CDR3: ASSLLDSQETQY
V: TRBV5-1
J: TRBJ2-5

CDR3: ASSESVEQY
V: TRBV10-1
J: TRBJ2-7

CDR3: ASSTGTRGQPQH
V: TRBV19
J: TRBJ1-5

CDR3: ASSLPSPAGVHEQF
V: TRBV5-1
J: TRBJ2-1

CDR3: ASSLISEQY
V: TRBV7-2
J: TRBJ2-7

CDR3: ASINTPGAQETQY
V: TRBV6-5
J: TRBJ2-5

CDR3: ASSRDYGYT
V: TRBV28
J: TRBJ1-2

CDR3: ASSLGWGRRNNEQF
V: TRBV13
J: TRBJ2-1

CDR3: ASSEAVGELF
V: TRBV2
J: TRBJ2-2

CDR3: ASSHPGGGNEKLF
V: TRBV7-8
J: TRBJ1-4

CDR3: ASSLRQDIQETQY
V: TRBV7-7
J: TRBJ2-5

CDR3: ASSFKGYEQY
V: TRBV28
J: TRBJ2-7

CDR3: ASATGQMNTEAF
V: TRBV27
J: TRBJ1-1

CDR3: ASESQGNTEAF
V: TRBV2
J: TRBJ1-1

CDR3: ATLLPTGNGVVA
V: TRBV2
J: TRBJ1-2

CDR3: ASSSKTDSPLH
V: TRBV27
J: TRBJ1-6

CDR3: ASSQVSGGLDEQF
V: TRBV4-1
J: TRBJ2-1

CDR3: AWSSVPNTEAF
V: TRBV30
J: TRBJ1-1

CDR3: ASKGRGSTNEKLF
V: TRBV19
J: TRBJ1-4

CDR3: ASSEGGPGELF
V: TRBV25-1
J: TRBJ2-2

CDR3: ASSPNPAITGLRNNSPLH
V: TRBV13
J: TRBJ1-6

CDR3: ASSLEAGTGNQPQH
V: TRBV27
J: TRBJ1-5

CDR3: ASSQDRGPF
V: TRBV3-1/TRBV3-2
J: TRBJ2-1

CDR3: ASSLVGRTYGYT
V: TRBV27
J: TRBJ1-2

CDR3: ASSFRNTGELF
V: TRBV28
J: TRBJ2-2

CDR3: ASSFGAPSSYEQY
V: TRBV19
J: TRBJ2-7

CDR3: ASSDRSSTDTQY
V: TRBV6-5
J: TRBJ2-3

CDR3: ASSLERGRETQY
V: TRBV7-8
J: TRBJ2-5

CDR3: ASSFFGTGLEKLF
V: TRBV7-2
J: TRBJ1-4

CDR3: ASSWTGVDTEAF
V: TRBV18
J: TRBJ1-1

CDR3: ASSDGSPLH
V: TRBV2
J: TRBJ1-6

CDR3: ASSPGPAYEQY
V: TRBV19
J: TRBJ2-7

CDR3: ASSIDRGLNQPQH
V: TRBV19
J: TRBJ1-5

CDR3: ASSQMTNYGYT
V: TRBV14
J: TRBJ1-2

CDR3: ASSFQNSPLH
V: TRBV5-4
J: TRBJ1-6

CDR3: APLDRDRVYEQY
V: TRBV24-1
J: TRBJ2-7

CDR3: ASSGHSGNTIY
V: TRBV3-1/TRBV3-2
J: TRBJ1-3

CDR3: ASSVGYGNTIY
V: TRBV9
J: TRBJ1-3